The source of this TCR beta chain is a study of monozygotic twins with inflammatory bowel disease (dated by TCRdb to the late 2010s). Regarding the study in general: The complete study included roughly 30 monozygotic twin pairs: 19 IBD-discordant Danish pairs and nine German pairs, of which four were IBD-concordant and five were IBD-discordant. The search for disease-associated traits relied mainly on comparing, within discordant pairs, IBD patients with their genetically identical healthy co-twins. Each individual had, on average, about 151 000 unique TCRalpha sequences and 181 000 unique TCRbeta sequences available for analysis.

From each donor, a roughly 2.7 ml peripheral blood sample was drawn into PAXgene tubes and stored at -80 degrees C. Total RNA was isolated from whole blood with the PAXgene blood miRNA kit on an automated QIAcube, without T cell sorting. Deep TCRalpha and TCRbeta repertoire profiling with unique molecular barcoding was performed on peripheral blood of monozygotic twin pairs concordant or discordant for inflammatory bowel disease. For every twin pair, smoking habits were documented, and each individual was categorised as a current, former or never smoker. Library generation was performed with 5' RACE. For each TCR library, approximately 3.5 ug of total RNA was used. cDNA was synthesized with SMARTScribe reverse transcriptase in eight separate reactions per sample. During cDNA synthesis, unique molecular identifiers containing a 6-nucleotide sample barcode were introduced by template switching. Two nested PCRs of roughly 16 and 10 cycles amplified the TCRalpha and TCRbeta cDNA, and bead purification followed each PCR. Before amplification, the cDNA was treated with uracil DNA-glycosylase and purified using the QIAquick PCR purification kit. The second PCR added Illumina TruSeq-compatible adapters along with sample-specific barcodes. Library quality and concentration were assessed using TapeStation and Qubit, and roughly 5 ng of each library was pooled. Sequencing of the pooled libraries was done on an Illumina HiSeq2500 single-index Rapid Run using custom sequencing primers and 2 x 100 bp reads. The source study handled its data this way. UMI-based consensus assembly with MiGEC version 1.2.6 was used to correct PCR and sequencing errors. MiXCR version 2.1.1 handled V(D)J alignment, clonotype assembly and CDR3 extraction. Normalisation of gene usage, clonotype sharing and MAIT/NKT TCR abundance was achieved by analysing the top 1000, 10 000 and 20 000 clonotypes per sample. After downsampling to 27 000 UMIs, diversity was calculated as the inverse Simpson index using the vegan R package. Paired Mann-Whitney U tests were applied to discordant twin pairs, with Benjamini-Hochberg correction for multiple testing. TCRdb reprocessed the sequencing reads and holds a single record per CDR3 protein sequence, with no DNA. The V and J calls come from TCRdb's annotation, not from the publication. The sample table records approximately 400,000 distinct CDR3 sequences. 2% to 2.5% of the sample is taken by the ten largest.

Notes on this clonotype: Its antigen specificity is not known.

Broader findings and caveats from the paper: Because patients received different immunosuppressive treatments, the repertoires may have picked up extra background noise and variability between individuals. The analysis was unable to tell different T cell subtypes apart. IBD patients had lower TCRbeta repertoire diversity, measured by the inverse Simpson index, than their healthy co-twins. No single strong signal or clonotype linked to IBD turned up in the results, so the idea that one exists was not supported. Compared with healthy twins, IBD patients shared fewer clonotypes with other individuals, and the difference was most pronounced in patients with signs of disease activity. Repertoire similarity did not differ between concordant and discordant twins, possibly due to limited statistical power.

CDR1 and CDR2, looked up from the germline V gene (reference sequence), are LGHDT and YNNKEL. The CDR3 spans 14 residues, from the cysteine through the phenylalanine. DNA was not recorded. The chain was built from TRBV3-1 and TRBJ2-7. What was sequenced was blood. The TCR sequence derives from a human donor with ulcerative colitis or Crohn's disease, or a healthy co-twin of an affected twin (not recorded which). The CDR3 here reads CASSPLRRYYEQYF.